This T cell receptor (beta chain) was retrieved from a study of PD-1 blockade in classical Hodgkin lymphoma. General observations from the study: Diversity similar to that of newly diagnosed patients was seen at baseline in complete responders. Whatever underlies the repertoire differences (possibly disease activity or prior therapy) remains undefined. Among the patients, those starting nivolumab under 1 year after ASCT were excluded.

The repertoire was sequenced with immunoSEQ multiplex PCR; TCRdb's copy has only in-frame clones and lacks some. The table has approximately 11,000 clones, 80% to 90% seen once; the top ten hold roughly 29%. Notes on this clone: No antigen is known for it.

There was relapse after autologous stem cell transplantation in every patient, and there was variation in brentuximab vedotin exposure. Patients' outcomes at their best amounted to complete response, partial response or progressive disease. With 3 bases clipped from V and 3 bases from J, the junction kept 14 bases outside the gene matches. CDR3 length: 17 residues. Germline values: CDR1 LGHNT, CDR2 FRNRAP. The source was peripheral blood mononuclear cells (PBMCs), collected at baseline. The rearrangement links TRBV12-5 to TRBJ2-7; TRBD1 matches 7 bases. This receptor was obtained from a human donor with classical Hodgkin lymphoma. CDR3 region: CASGFSPTGTADYEQYF. The DNA of the CDR3 is TGTGCTAGTGGTTTTTCACCCACCGGGACAGCGGACTACGAGCAGTACTTC.